What follows are 18 T cell receptor beta chains derived from one specimen sequenced in a study of shared clonotypes between healthy human individuals. Measured with immunoSEQ multiplex PCR; TCRdb has only the in-frame clones, and not every one. The sample holds 2.3 million or so clones, about 92% seen once. The sample consisted of naive CD4+ T cells from PBMCs. Described subset: CD45RA+ positively selected. The receptors shown here come from a man aged 18 to 30 in good health. Some clones in this sample may be carry-over from other donors' samples.

Details on this clone: Other DNA sequences within the sample encode an identical CDR3. The rearrangement joins TRBV18 to TRBJ2-7; D may be TRBD2 (6 bases). The CDR3 length is 12 residues. Germline-derived CDR1 and CDR2 are KGHSH and LQKENI. Trimming cost V 6 bases and J 3 bases, with 9 bases left between them. CDR3 in amino acids: CASSPGSYEQYF. Here the CDR3 DNA reads TGTGCCAGCTCCCCCGGGAGCTACGAGCAGTACTTC.

The rearrangement links TRBV28 to TRBJ1-1; TRBD1 is a possible D gene (6 bases). V lost 5 bases and J lost 11, with 24 bases in between. Germline CDR1 and CDR2: MDHEN and SYDVKM. CDR3 length equals 15 residues. The CDR3 sequence: CASSPTGFEKGYAFF. The CDR3 bases are TGTGCCAGCAGTCCTACAGGGTTTGAAAAAGGGTACGCTTTCTTT.

This clone was counted between two and nine times. The chain links TRBV6-5 to TRBJ1-2; D gene unclear. Germline V lookup: CDR1 MNHEY, CDR2 SVGAGI. The CDR3 runs to 12 residues. The V gene lost 5 bases and the J gene lost 5 bases, with 9 bases spanning the gap. The DNA for the CDR3 is TGTGCCAGCAGTGACCAACAGTATGGCTACACCTTC. It is translated as CASSDQQYGYTF.

The chain couples TRBV2 to TRBJ1-5; possibly TRBD1 for D (5 bases). This CDR3 is built from 14 residues. Germline V gene sequence: CDR1 SNHLY, CDR2 FYNNEI. V dropped 0 bases and J dropped 11 bases, with 14 bases sitting between them. The CDR3 bases are TGTGCCAGCAGTGAAGCTGGAGTGGGACCGACCCAGCATTTT. As protein: CASSEAGVGPTQHF.

V and J are TRBV2 and TRBJ2-7, with D hard to call. Germline CDR1 and CDR2: SNHLY and FYNNEI. Trimming cost V 6 bases and J 7 bases, with 22 bases left between them. The CDR3 totals 15 residues. Here the CDR3 reads CASRVLTIGSSEQYF. DNA of the CDR3: TGTGCCAGCAGGGTCCTGACCATCGGTTCGTCGGAGCAGTACTTC. Full variable domain (remainder filled in from reference TRBV2 and TRBJ2-7): EPEVTQTPSHQVTQMGQEVILRCVPISNHLYFYWYRQILGQKVEFLVSFYNNEISEKSEIFDDQFSVERPDGSNFTLKIRSTKLEDSAMYFCASRVLTIGSSEQYFGPGTRLTVT.

The chain couples TRBV28 to TRBJ1-4; TRBD1 aligns across 7 bases. The V gene end was trimmed by 3 bases and the J gene end by 2 bases; junction bases not matched to a gene: 6. CDR1 and CDR2 (germline): MDHEN, SYDVKM. This CDR3 has 16 amino acids. The DNA for the CDR3 is TGTGCCAGCAGTTTCGAGGGGGCTGCGACTAATGAAAAACTGTTTTTT. Encoded protein: CASSFEGAATNEKLFF.

Comments on this clone: The junction departs from the called germline gene at one end, perhaps through a read error. The rearrangement links TRBV4-1 to TRBJ1-2, with D unclear. The CDR3 covers 14 residues. Per the germline V gene, CDR1 is MGHRA and CDR2 is YSYEKL. The CDR3 DNA follows: TGCGCCAGCAGCCTTTCCCGAAGGAGCGGCAGTCCTTTCTTC. Translating gives CASSLSRRSGSPFF.

Turning to this clone: This CDR3 is also generated by other DNA sequences in the sample. The chain uses TRBV5-1 and TRBJ2-5, with 7 bases identical to TRBD1. J gave up 5 bases and V 4 bases, and 8 bases lay outside the gene matches. The V gene's germline CDR1 is SGHRS and CDR2 YFSETQ. CDR3 length equals 14 residues. This CDR3 reads CASSQRQGRETQYF. In DNA form, the CDR3 reads TGCGCCAGCAGCCAGAGACAGGGTCGCGAGACCCAGTACTTC. The entire variable domain, with the rest obtained from reference TRBV5-1 and TRBJ2-5, is as follows: KAGVTQTPRYLIKTRGQQVTLSCSPISGHRSVSWYQQTPGQGLQFLFEYFSETQRNKGNFPGRFSGRQFSNSRSEMNVSTLELGDSALYLCASSQRQGRETQYFGPGTRLLVL.

This chain connects TRBV7-9 to TRBJ2-1, with D perhaps matching TRBD2 (6 bases). Germline assignment: CDR1 SEHNR and CDR2 FQNEAQ (reference sequence). This CDR3 has 15 residues. V lost 4 bases to trimming and J lost 2 bases, with 12 bases between them. The CDR3: CASSSEGSTYNEQFF. The CDR3 DNA is TGTGCCAGCAGCTCGGAGGGGAGTACCTACAATGAGCAGTTCTTC.

In this sample, this clone turned up once. This rearrangement joins TRBV6-1 to TRBJ2-7; D perhaps matches TRBD1 (5 bases). The germline V gene has CDR1 MNHNS and CDR2 SASEGT. Between the trimmed V and J ends, which lost 0 bases and 2 bases, there was a span of 11 bases. The CDR3 runs 15 residues. CDR3: CASSEAPGLTYEQYF. For the CDR3, the DNA is TGTGCCAGCAGTGAAGCCCCAGGGTTAACCTACGAGCAGTACTTC.

This chain connects TRBV27 to TRBJ1-1; D gene ambiguous. The ends were cut back, 6 bases at V and 6 bases at J, with 14 bases in the middle. This CDR3 has 13 residues. CDR1 MNHEY and CDR2 SMNVEV come from the germline V gene (reference sequence). CDR3 residues: CASSPFRGSEAFF. The CDR3 nucleotides are TGTGCCAGCAGCCCCTTCCGGGGATCTGAAGCTTTCTTT.

In this sample, this clone turned up a few times. The genes are TRBV30 and TRBJ1-1; D remains ambiguous. V lost 4 bases, J lost 1 base, and 10 bases lay in between. Germline CDR1 and CDR2: GTSNPN and SVGIG (reference sequence). The CDR3 contains 13 residues. The CDR3 nucleotides are TGTGCCTGGACGGGCAGTGCGAACACTGAAGCTTTCTTT. Encoded protein: CAWTGSANTEAFF. The complete variable domain, with remaining parts taken from reference TRBV30 and TRBJ1-1, reads SQTIHQWPATLVQPVGSPLSLECTVEGTSNPNLYWYRQAAGRGLQLLFYSVGIGQISSEVPQNLSASRPQDRQFILSSKKLLLSDSGFYLCAWTGSANTEAFFGQGTRLTVV.

The J gene is TRBJ2-5, the V gene TRBV16; TRBD2 matches 13 bases. CDR1 and CDR2 (germline): KGHSY, FQNENV. V dropped 3 bases and J dropped 4; count of bases not matched to a gene: 2. There are 15 residues in the CDR3. CDR3 nucleotides: TGTGCCAGCAGCCAGGGACTAGCGGGAACAGAGACCCAGTACTTC. Protein sequence: CASSQGLAGTETQYF.

J is TRBJ2-3 and V is TRBV10-1; 11 bases are shared with TRBD2. The germline CDR1 and CDR2 sequences are WNHNN and SYGVQD (reference sequence). V dropped 0 bases and J dropped 11; count of bases not matched to a gene: 7. The CDR3 runs to 15 residues. The CDR3 protein is CASSESSGLAGKQYF. The CDR3 nucleotides read TGCGCCAGCAGTGAGTCGTCCGGACTAGCGGGCAAGCAGTATTTT.

The rearrangement links TRBV11-2 to TRBJ1-4; D unresolved. The CDR3 runs to 12 residues. CDR1 is SGHAT, CDR2 FQNNGV, per germline. V was clipped by 4 bases and J by 8 bases, with 8 bases between them. In nucleotides, the CDR3 is TGTGCCAGCAGCTGGATGTCGGAAAAACTGTTTTTT. Its translation: CASSWMSEKLFF. The variable domain in full, completed from reference TRBV11-2 and TRBJ1-4, reads EAGVAQSPRYKIIEKRQSVAFWCNPISGHATLYWYQQILGQGPKLLIQFQNNGVVDDSQLPKDRFSAERLKGVDSTLKIQPAKLEDSAVYLCASSWMSEKLFFGSGTQLSVL.

The chain is built from TRBV18 and TRBJ2-5, with 8 bases fitting TRBD1. Germline CDR1 is KGHSH and CDR2 is LQKENI. The CDR3 contains 16 residues. V shed 3 bases and J 5 bases; nucleotides not matched to a gene: 11. CDR3 loop: CASSPQPQGAEETQYF. The CDR3 DNA reads TGTGCCAGCTCACCCCAGCCGCAGGGGGCGGAGGAGACCCAGTACTTC.

This clone was observed a few times. V is TRBV28 and J is TRBJ1-4; no firm D call. V lost 3 bases and J 4 bases, leaving 9 bases between the germline ends. From germline, CDR1 is MDHEN and CDR2 SYDVKM. The CDR3 totals 14 residues. The CDR3 DNA sequence: TGTGCCAGCAGTTTTCGCAGGCATAATGAAAAACTGTTTTTT. Residues: CASSFRRHNEKLFF.

The rearrangement joins TRBV30 to TRBJ2-1; D is unresolved. V lost 5 bases and J lost 2, with 10 bases in between. Germline-derived CDR1 and CDR2 are GTSNPN and SVGIG (reference sequence). This CDR3 has 13 amino acids. The CDR3 spells CAWCDLPYNEQFF. In DNA, the CDR3 is TGTGCCTGGTGCGACTTGCCCTACAATGAGCAGTTCTTC.